Sequencing of this T cell receptor (beta chain) was carried out in a study of T cells after posttransplantation cyclophosphamide. Germline V gives CDR1 SQVTM, CDR2 ANQGSEA. The CDR3 covers 13 residues. V was pared by 4 bases and J by 5 bases, with 12 bases between. In this sample, this clone turned up many times. A marrow graft followed busulfan-fludarabine conditioning, with cyclophosphamide on days +3 and +4. Measured with immunoSEQ multiplex PCR; TCRdb has only the in-frame clones, and not every one. The record shows roughly 3,000 clones for this sample, with no singletons present. The clonotype was recovered from a female patient aged 60 to 70 who received an allogeneic stem cell transplant from a related donor and was CMV-positive. Some of the T cells might come from the graft donor. This sample comprised PBMCs, obtained after allogeneic stem cell transplant with posttransplant cyclophosphamide. The rearrangement joins TRBV29-1 to TRBJ1-5; D not resolved. CDR3 protein: CSVVVQRDQPQHF. CDR3 nucleotides: TGCAGCGTTGTGGTCCAACGGGATCAGCCCCAGCATTTT.